Each of the 11 T cell receptor beta chains below was sequenced from the same sample in a study of blood T cell repertoires in COVID-19 (dated by TCRdb to between 2020 and 2021). Library preparation used the immunoSEQ multiplex PCR assay. TCRdb stores this immuneACCESS table with in-frame sequences only. Part of the clones is absent; in the studies checked, under half of the shortfall reflects unresolved V genes, and no reason is known for the rest. The sample table shows about 300,000 clones, and 70% to 85% are seen once. The ten largest clones represent roughly 1.5% of the sample. The sequencing sample was made of peripheral blood. The source of these receptors is a human donor with COVID-19, enrolled during active disease. The donor label of this sample is uncertain.

The chain has TRBV4-3 and TRBJ2-1; TRBD2 matches 11 bases. Trimming cost V 3 bases and J 4 bases; bases outside gene matches: 11. CDR1 and CDR2 (germline): LGHNA, YSLEER. The CDR3 totals 18 residues. The CDR3 loop is CASSQGIAGGQGYNEQFF. The CDR3 nucleotides read TGCGCCAGCAGCCAGGGGATAGCGGGGGGGCAGGGGTACAATGAGCAGTTCTTC.

This rearrangement joins TRBV2 to TRBJ1-5; TRBD1 is a possible D gene (5 bases). CDR1 SNHLY and CDR2 FYNNEI come from the germline V gene. There are 15 residues in the CDR3. V was trimmed by 7 bases and J by 6 bases, leaving 19 bases between them. CDR3 in amino acids: CASTNNRAGGQPQHF. DNA of the CDR3: TGTGCCAGCACCAATAACAGAGCCGGGGGTCAGCCCCAGCATTTT.

This chain connects TRBV19 to TRBJ2-1; 7 bases line up with TRBD2. Germline V gene data show CDR1 as LNHDA and CDR2 as SQIVND (reference sequence). This CDR3 has 17 amino acids. Unmatched junction bases numbered 12, after V lost 0 bases and J lost 7 bases. This CDR3 reads CASSIDLSGGRENEQFF. CDR3 DNA sequence: TGTGCCAGTAGTATAGATCTATCCGGAGGGAGGGAGAATGAGCAGTTCTTC.

The chain joins TRBV5-1 to TRBJ2-4; 12 positions agree with TRBD2. Trimming removed 0 bases from V and 6 bases from J; junction bases left unmatched: 7. Germline CDR1 SGHRS, CDR2 YFSETQ. There are 17 residues in the CDR3. CDR3 sequence reads: CASSLELAGGTGNIQYF. Written as DNA, the CDR3 is TGCGCCAGCAGCTTGGAACTAGCGGGAGGTACAGGAAACATTCAGTACTTC.

The chain carries TRBV28 and TRBJ2-7; D might be TRBD2 (7 bases). Germline assignment: CDR1 MDHEN and CDR2 SYDVKM. This CDR3 comprises 18 residues. Between the trimmed V and J ends, which lost 8 bases and 1 base, there was a span of 27 bases. The CDR3 loop is CASGVPGGSPKGSYEQYF. In DNA, the CDR3 is TGTGCCAGCGGGGTACCGGGGGGCTCTCCTAAGGGTTCCTACGAGCAGTACTTC.

The chain combines TRBV19 with TRBJ1-5; TRBD1 aligns across 9 bases. The ends lost 0 bases at V and 9 bases at J; junction bases unmatched: 3. The CDR3 is made up of 14 amino acids. The V gene's germline CDR1 is LNHDA and CDR2 SQIVND (reference sequence). The CDR3, as DNA: TGTGCCAGTAGTATAGAACAGGGGGCGCGGCCCCAGCATTTT. Translating it yields CASSIEQGARPQHF.

The gene calls are TRBV7-2 and TRBJ2-3; 10 nucleotides match TRBD1. Germline trimming cut 3 bases from V and 1 base from J; bases unmatched to any gene: 4. The CDR3 length is 16 residues. Per the germline V gene, CDR1 is SGHTA and CDR2 is FQGNSA. The CDR3 reads CASSFSGTGGTDTQYF. The CDR3, as DNA: TGTGCCAGCAGCTTCTCCGGGACAGGGGGCACAGATACGCAGTATTTT.

This clone occurred once. The CDR3 nucleotides are TGTGCCAGCAGATATGGGGGGGTGGCCAGCGGGAGATGGGAGACCCAGTACTTC. Its protein is CASRYGGVASGRWETQYF. V is TRBV7-2 and J is TRBJ2-5; 8 nucleotides align to TRBD2. The ends lost 6 bases at V and 5 bases at J; junction bases unmatched: 20. CDR3 length equals 18 residues. Germline V gives CDR1 SGHTA, CDR2 FQGNSA.

The chain employs TRBV19 and TRBJ2-3, with TRBD2 identical over 10 bases. The CDR3 covers 19 residues. CDR1 is LNHDA, CDR2 SQIVND, per germline (reference sequence). Losses at the gene ends were 0 bases for V and 1 base for J; bases not matched to a gene: 10. The CDR3 nucleotides read TGTGCCAGTAGTATAGATGGGCTAGCGGGAGCCCGAGGCACAGATACGCAGTATTTT. Encoded protein: CASSIDGLAGARGTDTQYF.

This chain links TRBV6-6 with TRBJ1-3; D gene ambiguous. Germline values: CDR1 MNHNY, CDR2 SVGAGI (reference sequence). The CDR3 consists of 16 residues. The germline V and J ends were trimmed by 6 bases and 0 bases, with 15 bases remaining between them. For the CDR3, the DNA is TGTGCCAGCAGACCGGGAAATCGGGGCTCTGGAAACACCATATATTTT. The encoded protein is CASRPGNRGSGNTIYF.

The chain carries TRBV20-1 and TRBJ1-1; the D gene is possibly TRBD1 (6 bases). The germline V gene has CDR1 DFQATT and CDR2 SNEGSKA (reference sequence). V dropped 3 bases and J dropped 4 bases, with 18 bases sitting between them. The CDR3 runs to 15 residues. The CDR3 nucleotides read TGCAGTGCTAGTCGGGGGGGCACTCGGGGCACTGAAGCTTTCTTT. This encodes CSASRGGTRGTEAFF.